The rows below give T cell receptor beta chains drawn from one sample of a study of blood T cell repertoires in COVID-19. The data were produced by immunoSEQ multiplex PCR, yet TCRdb's version contains in-frame clones alone and is incomplete. The table records some 67,000 clones, 90% of them present only once. The specimen was peripheral blood. The receptors here all came from a woman aged 18-29 years with acute or convalescent COVID-19. Both conserved end residues are part of each CDR3. D genes are given only for firm matches. Clone sizes are given selectively: once, few, many, or a class where the clone is expanded.

v_gene	j_gene	abundance	d_gene	CDR3nt	CDR3aa
TRBV7-2	TRBJ1-4	few	NA	TGTGCCAGCAGCCAAGGTTCAGTGGGCGAAAAACTGTTTTTT	CASSQGSVGEKLFF
TRBV6-5	TRBJ1-6	NA	NA	TGTGCCAGCAGCCTAGGAAGAGCCAATTCACCCCTCCACTTT	CASSLGRANSPLHF
TRBV2	TRBJ1-1	NA	NA	TGTGCCAGCAGTGCGTATCGGATGAGGGGCGGAGGGACTGAAGCTTTCTTT	CASSAYRMRGGGTEAFF
TRBV28	TRBJ1-3	NA	TRBD1	TGTGCCAGCAGTTTAGCGACAGGGAGGGGAAACACCATATATTTT	CASSLATGRGNTIYF
TRBV15	TRBJ2-2	NA	NA	TGTGCCACCAGCGGGGTTGGAGGGTCCGGGGAGCTGTTTTTT	CATSGVGGSGELFF
TRBV5-1	TRBJ2-5	NA	TRBD1	TGCGCCAGCAGCTCAACGGGACAGGGTGTCGAGACCCAGTACTTC	CASSSTGQGVETQYF
TRBV19	TRBJ1-4	NA	NA	TGTGCCAGTAGTCGGCAGGCGGGAACTAATGAAAAACTGTTTTTT	CASSRQAGTNEKLFF
TRBV10-3	TRBJ2-1	NA	TRBD1	TGTGCCATCAGTGGGGGACAGAGCTCCTACAATGAGCAGTTCTTC	CAISGGQSSYNEQFF
TRBV11-2	TRBJ2-1	NA	TRBD2	TGTGCCAGCAGCCCCACTAGCGGGAGGACCAATGAGCAGTTCTTC	CASSPTSGRTNEQFF
TRBV11-2	TRBJ2-1	NA	NA	TGTGCCAGCAGCATCGATACAAGAATCTACAATGAGCAGTTCTTC	CASSIDTRIYNEQFF
TRBV21-1	TRBJ2-2	NA	NA	TGTGCCAGCAGCAAAGCGAGGGACAGAGCGAACACCGGGGAGCTGTTTTTT	CASSKARDRANTGELFF
TRBV29-1	TRBJ2-1	NA	NA	TGCAGCGTTTTCTACCGAAATGAGCAGTTCTTC	CSVFYRNEQFF
TRBV9	TRBJ1-1	once	NA	TGTGCCAGCAGCGTAGTGGCGGTTGGGACTGAAGCTTTCTTT	CASSVVAVGTEAFF
TRBV5-6	TRBJ1-4	NA	NA	TGTGCCAGCAGTTCTGGGGGAGGAGAGAAGCTGTTTTTT	CASSSGGGEKLFF
TRBV29-1	TRBJ2-1	NA	TRBD2	TGCAGCGCCAAGGGACTAGCGGGAGGGCACAGCTCCTACAATGAGCAGTTCTTC	CSAKGLAGGHSSYNEQFF
TRBV21-1	TRBJ2-1	NA	NA	TGTGCCAGCAGCAAAGCGCTAACTAGCGCCAACCCCAATGAGCAGTTCTTC	CASSKALTSANPNEQFF
TRBV2	TRBJ1-1	NA	TRBD1	TGTGCTAGCAAGAGGGACAGCCCCACTGAAGCTTTCTTT	CASKRDSPTEAFF
TRBV28	TRBJ2-1	NA	NA	TGTGCCAGCAGTCTCTCAGGGACTCGGAAAATTGAGCAGTTCTTC	CASSLSGTRKIEQFF
TRBV3-1/TRBV3-2	TRBJ1-1	NA	NA	TGTGCCAGCAGCCAAGCGGGGGGAGGGAACACTGAAGCTTTCTTT	CASSQAGGGNTEAFF
TRBV30	TRBJ2-2	NA	TRBD2	TGTGCCTGGAGCCCGGCTGAAGCGGGGCGTGGCGGGGAGCTGTTTTTT	CAWSPAEAGRGGELFF
TRBV6-5	TRBJ1-6	NA	NA	TGTGCCAGTGGAGGGAGCTCCTATAATTCACCCCTCCACTTT	CASGGSSYNSPLHF
TRBV5-1	TRBJ2-7	NA	TRBD1	TGCGCCAGCAGCTTGCTCGGGACAGGGCTTCACGAGCAGTACTTC	CASSLLGTGLHEQYF
TRBV5-4	TRBJ1-2	NA	NA	TGTGCCAGCAGCCCGTTTCCGTCATGGACAGCCTATGGCTACACCTTC	CASSPFPSWTAYGYTF
TRBV2	TRBJ1-1	once	NA	TGTGCCAGCAGTGAGGAGGGGCCGACTGAAGCTTTCTTT	CASSEEGPTEAFF
TRBV19	TRBJ1-1	NA	NA	TGTGCCAGTAGCCCAGGCTGGGCTAATACTGAAGCTTTCTTT	CASSPGWANTEAFF
TRBV3-1/TRBV3-2	TRBJ2-1	NA	TRBD2	TGTGCCAGCAGCCACGGGAGCGGGGGGTTACTCTCCTACAATGAGCAGTTCTTC	CASSHGSGGLLSYNEQFF
TRBV3-1/TRBV3-2	TRBJ1-1	NA	NA	TGTGCCAGCAGCCAACAGGGCCCCACTGAAGCTTTCTTT	CASSQQGPTEAFF
TRBV5-1	TRBJ2-5	NA	NA	TGCGCCAGCAGCGGGCAGGGGGGAGAGACCCAGTACTTC	CASSGQGGETQYF
TRBV19	TRBJ1-5	once	TRBD1	TGTGCCAGTAACAGGGGCAATAGCAATCAGCCCCAGCATTTT	CASNRGNSNQPQHF
TRBV18	TRBJ2-1	NA	TRBD2	TGTGCCAGCTCGGCCGGGACTAGCGGGGTGTTGAGCTCCTACAATGAGCAGTTCTTC	CASSAGTSGVLSSYNEQFF
TRBV6-5	TRBJ1-4	NA	TRBD1	TGTGCCAGCGGACAGGGGGCAACTAATGAAAAACTGTTTTTT	CASGQGATNEKLFF
TRBV6-5	TRBJ1-5	NA	NA	TGTGCCAGCAGTTGGGGCCAGGGCTATAGCAATCAGCCCCAGCATTTT	CASSWGQGYSNQPQHF
TRBV4-2	TRBJ2-7	NA	NA	TGTGCCAGCAGCGAAACACAGGGGACTGGGGAGCAGTACTTC	CASSETQGTGEQYF
TRBV27	TRBJ1-1	NA	NA	TGTGCCAGCAGCCAATGGGGGGGTGAAGGCACTGAAGCTTTCTTT	CASSQWGGEGTEAFF
TRBV7-2	TRBJ2-7	NA	NA	TGTGCCAGCAGCCACCAGACTCCTAACTACGAGCAGTACTTC	CASSHQTPNYEQYF
TRBV14	TRBJ1-2	NA	NA	TGTGCCAGCAGCCAAGACCTCAGGGGAGGCTACACCTTC	CASSQDLRGGYTF
TRBV24-1	TRBJ1-5	NA	NA	TGTGCCACCAGTGGGAGATATAGCAATCAGCCCCAGCATTTT	CATSGRYSNQPQHF
TRBV19	TRBJ1-5	NA	NA	TGTGCCAGTAGTCCCGGGGTGGCTGAGGGCAATCAGCCCCAGCATTTT	CASSPGVAEGNQPQHF
TRBV29-1	TRBJ2-7	NA	NA	TGCAGCGTTGAAGCCGTGGAGGGTACCTACGAGCAGTACTTC	CSVEAVEGTYEQYF
TRBV19	TRBJ1-1	NA	NA	TGTGCCAGTAGACCTATAACAGGGAACACTGAAGCTTTCTTT	CASRPITGNTEAFF
TRBV5-1	TRBJ2-2	NA	NA	TGCGCCAGCAGCTTGGGCTATGGGCTCACCGGGGAGCTGTTTTTT	CASSLGYGLTGELFF
TRBV15	TRBJ1-3	NA	NA	TGTGCCACCAGCATGGGCTTTGGAAACACCATATATTTT	CATSMGFGNTIYF
TRBV7-8	TRBJ1-1	NA	NA	TGTGCCAGCAGCCGAGAATCGGGGGACACTGAAGCTTTCTTT	CASSRESGDTEAFF
TRBV19	TRBJ2-1	NA	TRBD1	TGTGCCAGTAGTCTGGGGGGACAGGGGGCAACCTACAATGAGCAGTTCTTC	CASSLGGQGATYNEQFF